The sequence of this T cell receptor (beta chain) was determined in a study of blood T cell repertoires in COVID-19 (dated by TCRdb to the early 2020s). Looking at the study overall: The collaborator samples originated in the United States, Italy and Spain and spanned the acute and convalescent phases of COVID-19. The prospective study material was composed of cDNA or gDNA derived from T cells, B-cell-depleted T cells, or PBMCs. Subjects who had been exposed to COVID-19, were actively infected with it, or had recovered from it provided the deeply sampled blood TCRbeta repertoires that made up the dataset. A freely available public database, intended as a resource for researchers studying the immune response to SARS-CoV-2, is where the repertoires were released. Samples came from the ongoing ImmuneRACE study (first 160 participants) plus 1,254 subjects from 6 global collaborators. A de-identified subject ID, COVID-19 status, age in years and sex were almost always included in the sample metadata. Where available, HLA class I and class II types were obtained from metadata supplied by the sample provider rather than from assay-based typing. What the authors observed across the whole study: The quantity of clinical and demographic metadata differed by source and by participant and was supplied without curation.

A note on this clone: The specificity of this receptor is unknown. No much larger clonotype is one base removed from it; base qualities were not supplied.

Enrolling through a virtual design, the prospective study's participants ranged in age from about 18 to 89 years and lived across roughly 24 United States geographic areas. In the prospective study, cohorts were assigned on the basis of participant-reported clinical history obtained from a screening survey and a study questionnaire. Recovered participants in ImmuneRACE Cohort 3 were defined as having two consecutive negative NP/OP PCR tests, clearance from a healthcare professional, or resolution of symptoms. Each participant in the prospective study had whole blood, serum and a nasopharyngeal or oropharyngeal swab collected by mobile phlebotomists. Over a roughly 2-month period, participants in the prospective study had the option of providing additional blood draws and questionnaires. Prospective study blood samples were shipped either frozen or at room temperature before DNA extraction. The immunoSEQ Assay, a bias-controlled multiplex PCR, was used to amplify TCRbeta CDR3 regions from genomic DNA. The paper's processing steps were these. Within the assay, amplification of reference gene primers was used to estimate how many nucleated cells each sample contained. To quantify the absolute abundance of each unique TCRbeta CDR3 rearrangement, sequence reads were collapsed and filtered. For each sample, productive Simpson clonality was calculated as the square root of Simpson's diversity index across productive rearrangements. The source is immuneACCESS, and TCRdb retained only in-frame sequences with V and J called. Part of the clones is not carried over; for the studies checked, unresolved V genes explain less than half of this, and the remainder is unexplained. V, J and clone size are those of that table, while D and trimming were read from the DNA. In this sample the table shows a few hundred thousand clones, roughly nine tenths of which occur a single time. The ten largest clonotypes hold around 7.9% of the sample.

V lost 3 bases and J lost 6 bases; the stretch between them is 11 bases long. Measured from the cysteine to the phenylalanine, the CDR3 is 13 residues long. The DNA shown is the 39-base CDR3, in frame from base 1. CDR1 and CDR2, looked up from the germline V gene (reference sequence), are LNHDA and SQIVND. This sequence was found in a woman in her fifties or sixties who had recovered from COVID-19. The chain is encoded by TRBV19 joined to TRBJ1-2; the D segment cannot be called with confidence. Sequences were obtained from PBMCs or T cells enriched from blood (not recorded which). The DNA sequence is given as TGTGCCAGTAGTATTTTGTTTAGAGATGGCTACACCTTC. Its protein reads: CASSILFRDGYTF.